The clone carrying this T cell receptor beta chain occurred a few times. These data originate in a study of cytomegalovirus exposure and HLA in healthy donors. Study-level background: A preliminary data release comprised approximately 85 million unique TCRs obtained from HLA-typed donors.

PCR involved 60 Vbeta and 13 Jbeta primers. Original analysis: As a later analysis found, there were 70 million to 100 million unique TCR beta chains, of which about 10 million were shared. Assay: immunoSEQ multiplex PCR; the TCRdb copy retains only in-frame clones and omits some. For V, J and clone size, that table is used; D and trimming come from the DNA. Among about 110,000 clones, around 15% were seen once, and the ten largest hold around 0.86%. Between the trimmed V and J ends, which lost 2 bases and 0 bases, there was a span of 11 bases. CDR1 is GTSNPN, CDR2 SVGIG, per germline (reference sequence). CDR3 length: 14 amino acids.

This TCR was recovered from a female donor in good health and CMV-seronegative. This sequence joins TRBV30 and TRBJ2-7, with D possibly TRBD1 on 5 matching bases. Sequencing used PBMCs. The CDR3 sequence is CAWSSWGSSYEQYF. CDR3 DNA: TGTGCCTGGAGTTCCTGGGGCAGCTCCTACGAGCAGTACTTC.